This T cell receptor (beta chain) is drawn from a study of T cells after yellow fever vaccination. MiXCR was run by TCRdb on the 5' RACE reads, yielding one entry per CDR3 protein. The top ten clones hold 20% to 25% of a sample with some 320,000 distinct CDR3 sequences, roughly 4% of them seen once. In the case of this clonotype: The antigen is not known.

Study-wide results and limits: The secondary response was weaker but peaked faster, day 5 versus 15. Just a small share of clonotypes turned up in the CD4 compartment as well as the CD8 compartment.

CDR1 is SNHLY, CDR2 FYNNEI, per germline. This CDR3 is 16 amino acids long. The ends were cut back, 6 bases at V and 1 base at J, with 18 bases in the middle. The source of this sequence is a man between 18 and 29 years old who received the YFV17D yellow fever vaccine. The sequencing here drew on PBMCs, taken 5 days after the yellow fever booster vaccination. The genes are TRBV2 and TRBJ1-2, with a possible D match to TRBD1 (5 bases). CDR3 nucleotides: TGTGCCAGCAGCGCATATCGACAGCCGCTTAACTATGGCTACACCTTC. Translation gives CASSAYRQPLNYGYTF.